The 8 T cell receptor beta chains listed next were all sequenced from one sample in a study of PD-1 blockade in classical Hodgkin lymphoma. Specified time point: cycle 4 day 1 (C4D1), after around six weeks of nivolumab. In every patient, relapse followed autologous stem cell transplantation, while exposure to brentuximab vedotin differed. Only in-frame clones appear in the TCRdb table, and some are missing; sequencing was by immunoSEQ multiplex PCR. The sample holds under 80,000 clones, around 90% seen once. This specimen consisted of peripheral blood mononuclear cells (PBMCs), obtained before the fourth cycle of nivolumab. All receptors derive from a human donor with classical Hodgkin lymphoma.

The rearrangement uses TRBV5-1 and TRBJ1-6; D unclear. CDR3 size: 11 residues. Trimming stripped 7 bases from V and 7 bases from J, with 6 bases between. Germline lookup yields CDR1 SGHRS and CDR2 YFSETQ. The CDR3 region is CASGENSPLHF. The CDR3 DNA is TGCGCCAGCGGGGAAAATTCACCCCTCCACTTT.

The chain recombines TRBV5-1 with TRBJ1-6; the D gene is possibly TRBD1 (5 bases). V lost 5 bases and J 9 bases, leaving 15 bases between the germline ends. The germline gives CDR1 SGHRS, CDR2 YFSETQ. The CDR3 has 14 amino acids. Here the CDR3 DNA reads TGCGCCAGCAGTTTGACTGGGGGAGGTTCACCCCTCCACTTT. Amino acids: CASSLTGGGSPLHF. Combining the CDR3 with reference TRBV5-1 and TRBJ1-6 gives the whole variable domain KAGVTQTPRYLIKTRGQQVTLSCSPISGHRSVSWYQQTPGQGLQFLFEYFSETQRNKGNFPGRFSGRQFSNSRSEMNVSTLELGDSALYLCASSLTGGGSPLHFGNGTRLTVT.

The chain employs TRBV28 and TRBJ1-1; possible D gene TRBD1, 6 bases. Germline loops: CDR1 MDHEN, CDR2 SYDVKM. Trimming stripped 5 bases from V and 7 bases from J, with 17 bases between. The length of the CDR3 is 14 residues. CDR3 in amino acids: CASSDAGAHREAFF. CDR3 nucleotides: TGTGCCAGCAGTGATGCAGGGGCCCACCGTGAAGCTTTCTTT.

In this sample, this clone turned up once. The chain is built from TRBV4-1 and TRBJ1-5; maybe TRBD1 (5 bases). The length of the CDR3 is 12 residues. Germline V CDR1 and CDR2: MGHRA, YSYEKL. The germline V and J ends were trimmed by 4 bases and 7 bases, with 8 bases remaining between them. This CDR3 is CASSPGGQPQHF. Here the CDR3 DNA reads TGCGCCAGCAGCCCGGGGGGGCAGCCCCAGCATTTT.

The chain joins TRBV4-1 to TRBJ1-1; D is unresolved. Deletions cut 2 bases from V and 2 bases from J, with 9 bases between. There are 14 residues in the CDR3. Per the germline V gene, CDR1 is MGHRA and CDR2 is YSYEKL. The CDR3 loop reads CASSQPKRNTEAFF. CDR3 in DNA: TGCGCCAGCAGCCAACCAAAACGAAACACTGAAGCTTTCTTT.

V usage is TRBV18 and J usage is TRBJ1-1; D remains unclear. The CDR3 is 14 residues long. V lost 5 bases to trimming and J lost 1 base, with 11 bases between them. Germline CDR1 and CDR2: KGHSH and LQKENI. CDR3 nucleotide sequence: TGTGCCAGCTCATCTGACGGCCAGAACACTGAAGCTTTCTTT. Protein sequence: CASSSDGQNTEAFF. Full variable domain (remainder filled in from reference TRBV18 and TRBJ1-1): NAGVMQNPRHLVRRRGQEARLRCSPMKGHSHVYWYRQLPEEGLKFMVYLQKENIIDESGMPKERFSAEFPKEGPSILRIQQVVRGDSAAYFCASSSDGQNTEAFFGQGTRLTVV.

This rearrangement joins TRBV4-1 to TRBJ2-7; D ambiguous. CDR1 is MGHRA, CDR2 YSYEKL, per germline. Trimming removed 0 bases at V and 2 bases at J, with 8 bases between. The CDR3 is made up of 14 amino acids. CDR3 in DNA: TGCGCCAGCAGCCAAGAGGATCTTGCCTACGAGCAGTACTTC. Its protein product is CASSQEDLAYEQYF.

This chain uses TRBV5-1 with TRBJ1-4, with TRBD1 matching 10 bases. The ends lost 4 bases at V and 7 bases at J; junction bases unmatched: 4. Germline CDR1 SGHRS, CDR2 YFSETQ. This CDR3 has 14 amino acids. The chain's CDR3 is CASSLRDRGEKLFF. The DNA of the CDR3 is TGCGCCAGCAGCCTCCGGGACAGGGGTGAAAAACTGTTTTTT.